These 30 T cell receptor beta chains were sequenced from one sample in a study of blood T cells in healthy people across ages. A second roughly 7 to 12 cycle PCR used barcoded and J-beta primers. Using its own MiXCR run on the 5' RACE reads, TCRdb lists one record per CDR3 protein. The data contain about 620,000 distinct CDR3 sequences, more than 20% of them singletons. The sample taken for sequencing was blood. These receptors all stem from a man in his 70s in good health.

In the case of this clonotype: A read error may produce the germline difference seen at one junction end. V gene TRBV3-1 combines with J gene TRBJ2-5; 8 positions agree with TRBD2. The end of the DNA aligns better with TRBJ2-1, so the J call may be wrong. Germline V gene sequence: CDR1 LGHDT, CDR2 YNNKEL (reference sequence). CDR3 length: 16 residues. CDR3 sequence reads: CASSQGGGWGTVEQFF. The CDR3 bases are TGTGCCAGTAGCCAAGGCGGGGGGTGGGGTACAGTTGAGCAGTTCTTC.

This clonotype has just one count. This rearrangement joins TRBV5-1 to TRBJ2-1; 10 bases are shared with TRBD1. Germline V gives CDR1 SGHRS, CDR2 YFSETQ. V was clipped by 4 bases and J by 7 bases; unmatched bases: 11. CDR3 size: 16 residues. DNA of the CDR3: TGCGCCAGCAGCAGAGGACAGGGGGGCAGGGGTAATGAGCAGTTCTTC. This sequence encodes CASSRGQGGRGNEQFF.

This rearrangement joins TRBV25-1 to TRBJ1-3, with 8 nucleotides matching TRBD1. V lost 3 bases and J lost 4; bases outside the gene matches: 8. In germline, CDR1 is MGHDK, CDR2 SYGVNS. The CDR3 totals 16 residues. The CDR3 DNA follows: TGTGCCAGCAGTGACCCAGGGGGCGCTCAGGGAAACACCATATATTTT. The encoded protein is CASSDPGGAQGNTIYF.

This chain joins TRBV2 and TRBJ2-7; D not certain. From germline, CDR1 is SNHLY and CDR2 FYNNEI. This CDR3 spans 15 amino acids. Trimming stripped 3 bases from V and 3 bases from J, with 15 bases between. CDR3 nucleotide sequence: TGTGCCAGCAGTGACCTTGTGGCAGTTTACTACGAGCAGTACTTC. It specifies CASSDLVAVYYEQYF.

This chain's CDR3 is CASSGSQKPSGNTIYF. CDR3 nucleotides: TGTGCCAGCAGTGGATCTCAGAAACCCTCTGGAAACACCATATATTTT. The gene calls are TRBV6-1 and TRBJ1-3; the D is unclear. CDR1 is MNHNS, CDR2 SASEGT, per germline. The CDR3 extends over 16 amino acids. V dropped 4 bases and J dropped 0 bases, with 13 bases sitting between them.

The CDR3 spells CASSMTGRIGSYEQYF. In nucleotides, the CDR3 is TGTGCCAGCAGCATGACAGGGAGGATAGGCTCCTACGAGCAGTACTTC. The gene calls are TRBV5-5 and TRBJ2-1, with D perhaps TRBD1 (7 bases). The tail of the sequence fits TRBJ2-7 better, so the J call may be wrong. Looked up from germline, CDR1 is SGHKS and CDR2 is YYEKEE (reference sequence). The CDR3 is 16 residues long.

This clonotype was seen at least ten times. The V call is TRBV12-3 or TRBV12-4, the J call TRBJ2-7, with TRBD1 matching 7 bases. The V segment lost 6 bases and the J segment 3 bases; nucleotides outside the gene matches: 8. The CDR3 has 14 amino acids. The CDR3 here is CASRRTGRIYEQYF. The CDR3 bases are TGTGCCAGCAGAAGGACAGGTAGAATCTACGAGCAGTACTTC.

This clonotype was seen many times. The chain employs TRBV29-1 and TRBJ2-2; no reliable D call. CDR3 length: 16 amino acids. Trimming stripped 7 bases from V and 1 base from J, with 19 bases between. Germline V gene data show CDR1 as SQVTM and CDR2 as ANQGSEA. The CDR3 loop reads CSALGPGGMNTGELFF. The CDR3 DNA reads TGCAGCGCGCTAGGACCGGGCGGAATGAACACCGGGGAGCTGTTTTTT.

The CDR3 spells CASSSEDRENRQFF. The CDR3 DNA follows: TGCGCCAGCAGCTCCGAAGACAGGGAGAATAGACAGTTCTTC. This chain links TRBV5-1 with TRBJ2-1; 7 bases are a match to TRBD1. Germline CDR1 reads SGHRS; CDR2 reads YFSETQ. Trimming cost V 3 bases and J 13 bases; bases outside gene matches: 13. The CDR3 contains 14 residues.

In its sample, this clonotype was seen many times. The chain combines TRBV6-4 with TRBJ2-2; 9 nucleotides line up with TRBD1. The CDR3 runs to 15 residues. CDR1 is MRHNA, CDR2 SNTAGT, per germline. V lost 9 bases, J lost 2 bases, and 7 bases stayed unmatched. The CDR3 region is CASKPGQGNTGELFF. In DNA, the CDR3 is TGTGCCAGTAAACCGGGACAGGGTAACACCGGGGAGCTGTTTTTT.

The V call is TRBV27, the J call TRBJ2-5, with 7 bases lining up with TRBD2. TRBJ2-7 explains the end of the DNA better; the J call may be wrong. This CDR3 has 15 amino acids. Germline V gene data show CDR1 as MNHEY and CDR2 as SMNVEV (reference sequence). CDR3: CASSPSSGIVYEQYF. CDR3 sequence (DNA): TGTGCCAGCAGTCCGTCGAGCGGGATAGTCTACGAGCAGTACTTC.

The CDR3 reads CASSLRERSGRHNEQFF. CDR3 sequence (DNA): TGCGCCAGCAGCTTGAGGGAACGTTCGGGACGACACAATGAGCAGTTCTTC. The gene calls are TRBV5-1 and TRBJ2-5, with D perhaps given as TRBD1 or TRBD2 (5 bases each). The J call is in doubt because the DNA end fits TRBJ2-1 better. CDR1 is SGHRS and CDR2 is YFSETQ in the germline V gene. The CDR3 has 17 amino acids.

V and J are TRBV29-1 and TRBJ2-1, with D tentatively TRBD2 (6 bases). Deletions cut 7 bases from V and 5 bases from J, with 15 bases between. CDR1 and CDR2 (germline): SQVTM, ANQGSEA. CDR3 size: 13 residues. CDR3 sequence reads: CSARRGGDNEQFF. The DNA of the CDR3 is TGCAGCGCCCGGAGGGGAGGAGACAATGAGCAGTTCTTC.

This clonotype has just a few counts. This chain uses TRBV7-2 with TRBJ2-3; perhaps D is TRBD1 or TRBD2 (5 bases each). There are 11 residues in the CDR3. With 6 bases removed from V and 9 bases from J, the gap between germline ends came to 10 bases. The germline V gene encodes CDR1 SGHTA and CDR2 FQGNSA. The CDR3 sequence: CASSSWGTQYF. The CDR3 DNA reads as TGTGCCAGCAGTTCGTGGGGGACGCAGTATTTT.

This clonotype was detected a few times. This chain links TRBV7-9 with TRBJ2-5, with D unresolved. Trimming pared 5 bases from V and 4 bases from J, leaving 8 bases between. The CDR3 spans 12 residues. Per germline, CDR1 SEHNR and CDR2 FQNEAQ (reference sequence). The CDR3 here is CASSHGPETQYF. The CDR3, as DNA: TGTGCCAGCAGCCACGGCCCAGAGACCCAGTACTTC.

V and J are TRBV29-1 and TRBJ2-7; no clear D gene. Germline V gives CDR1 SQVTM, CDR2 ANQGSEA. This CDR3 has 13 amino acids. V lost 7 bases to trimming and J lost 5 bases, with 18 bases between them. The CDR3 region has the DNA TGCAGCGCCCGCAGACCAGCTACCAACGAGCAGTACTTC. Protein product: CSARRPATNEQYF.

In this sample, this clonotype turned up a few times. A much larger clone lies a single base off, so this may be a read error. This chain joins TRBV4-3 and TRBJ1-2; TRBD1 agrees at 7 bases. CDR3 size: 15 residues. From germline, CDR1 is LGHNA and CDR2 YSLEER. The CDR3 region is CASSHLGTANYGYAF. The DNA of the CDR3 is TGCGCCAGCAGCCACCTCGGGACAGCTAACTATGGCTACGCCTTC.

This clonotype was detected a few times. V gene TRBV29-1 combines with J gene TRBJ2-5, with 7 bases aligning to TRBD1. CDR1 and CDR2 (germline): SQVTM, ANQGSEA. The CDR3 extends over 12 amino acids. V shed 4 bases and J 5 bases; nucleotides not matched to a gene: 4. CDR3 sequence reads: CSVGGQKETQYF. The CDR3 bases are TGCAGCGTTGGGGGACAGAAGGAGACCCAGTACTTC.

This sequence joins TRBV2 and TRBJ2-3; D is possibly TRBD1 (5 bases). This CDR3 has 16 residues. Germline V CDR1 and CDR2: SNHLY, FYNNEI. Trimming removed 4 bases at V and 2 bases at J, with 16 bases between. For the CDR3, the DNA is TGTGCCAGCAGTGCGGACATCCGGATAATCACAGATACGCAGTATTTT. It codes for CASSADIRIITDTQYF.

The sample holds a few counts of this clonotype. V gene TRBV7-2 combines with J gene TRBJ2-1, with 7 bases matching TRBD2. The closer fit of TRBJ2-5 to the DNA end suggests the J call may be wrong. Germline V lookup: CDR1 SGHTA, CDR2 FQGNSA. This CDR3 comprises 16 residues. The CDR3 sequence: CASSLRRLAGVETQYF. The CDR3 DNA sequence: TGTGCCAGCAGCTTAAGACGCCTTGCGGGAGTAGAGACCCAGTACTTC.

The chain links TRBV3-1 to TRBJ2-1; D is unresolved. Between the trimmed V and J ends, which lost 1 base and 9 bases, there was a span of 19 bases. CDR1 is LGHDT and CDR2 is YNNKEL in the germline V gene (reference sequence). This CDR3 spans 16 amino acids. DNA for the CDR3: TGTGCCAGCAGCCAAGTAGGTGTTATAGGGCACGGTGAGCAGTTCTTC. Its protein is CASSQVGVIGHGEQFF.

A few counts support this clonotype. V usage is TRBV5-1 and J usage is TRBJ2-5; possible D gene TRBD2, 5 bases. The V end was cut by 5 bases, the J end by 4 bases, with 12 bases between. The CDR3 sequence is 13 residues long. CDR1 and CDR2 (germline): SGHRS, YFSETQ. The CDR3 DNA is TGCGCCAGCAGATATGAGGGCCGAGAGACCCAGTACTTC. The encoded protein is CASRYEGRETQYF.

This clonotype was seen only a few times. The junction does not match germline at one end; this may be a read error. The chain couples TRBV3-1 to TRBJ2-5; D remains ambiguous. CDR3 size: 14 residues. Germline CDR1 LGHDT, CDR2 YNNKEL (reference sequence). The CDR3 sequence: CASNQEASGETQYF. The DNA of the CDR3 is TGTGCCAGCAACCAAGAAGCCTCCGGGGAGACCCAGTACTTC.

This clonotype was observed a handful of times. The chain has TRBV6-1 and TRBJ1-4, with D possibly matching TRBD1 (6 bases). CDR1 is MNHNS and CDR2 is SASEGT in the germline V gene. Trimming took 4 bases from V and 0 from J, leaving 9 bases between them. This CDR3 contains 15 residues. CDR3 region: CASSGGPATNEKLFF. CDR3 sequence (DNA): TGTGCCAGCAGTGGGGGGCCCGCAACTAATGAAAAACTGTTTTTT.

On this clonotype itself: A much more abundant neighbour one base away suggests this may be a read error. The rearrangement links TRBV13 to TRBJ2-5; 11 nucleotides align to TRBD2. The J call may be faulty, since TRBJ2-7 better matches the DNA end. Germline V gives CDR1 PRHDT, CDR2 FYEKMQ (reference sequence). The CDR3 runs to 14 residues. In DNA form, the CDR3 reads TGTGCCCGCAGCTCGGGACTAGCGGTCTACGAGCAGTACTTC. Its protein is CARSSGLAVYEQYF.

This clonotype was counted a few times. The gene calls are TRBV20-1 and TRBJ1-1; 9 bases map to TRBD1. The CDR3 is 14 residues long. CDR1 DFQATT and CDR2 SNEGSKA come from the germline V gene (reference sequence). J gave up 3 bases and V 2 bases, and 4 bases lay outside the gene matches. Written as DNA, the CDR3 is TGCAGTGCTAGAAAGCGGACAGGGGACACTGAAGCTTTCTTT. It yields the protein CSARKRTGDTEAFF.

This clonotype was counted at least ten times. V is TRBV27 and J is TRBJ2-4, with 8 positions matching TRBD2. From germline, CDR1 is MNHEY and CDR2 SMNVEV (reference sequence). The CDR3 consists of 16 residues. The V segment lost 4 bases and the J segment 7 bases; nucleotides outside the gene matches: 12. The CDR3 region has the DNA TGTGCCAGCAGTTACTTAGCGGGGCAAGGTCTGAACATTCAGTACTTC. This gives the protein CASSYLAGQGLNIQYF.

The chain carries TRBV6-6 and TRBJ2-5; 8 bases line up with TRBD2. The J call may be incorrect, as the DNA end agrees better with TRBJ2-1. Germline V CDR1 and CDR2: MNHNY, SVGAGI (reference sequence). This CDR3 is 16 amino acids long. The CDR3 is CASSYRPGGKSNEQFF. The CDR3 DNA follows: TGTGCCAGCAGTTACAGACCGGGGGGGAAGTCTAATGAGCAGTTCTTC.

This clonotype was detected only a few times. This sequence joins TRBV10-3 and TRBJ2-1, with TRBD2 identical over 14 bases. This CDR3 contains 16 residues. Germline assignment: CDR1 ENHRY and CDR2 SYGVKD. With 3 bases clipped from V and 5 bases from J, the junction kept 3 bases outside the gene matches. The CDR3 coding sequence is TGTGCCATCAGTGACCCGGGACTAGCGGGAGACAATGAGCAGTTCTTC. Translation: CAISDPGLAGDNEQFF.

The chain couples TRBV30 to TRBJ1-1; TRBD1 agrees at 11 bases. Looked up from germline, CDR1 is GTSNPN and CDR2 is SVGIG (reference sequence). Trimming removed 4 bases from V and 4 bases from J; junction bases left unmatched: 11. CDR3 length equals 16 residues. The CDR3 DNA sequence: TGTGCCTGGATTAAGAGGACAGGGGGCGCCGGCACTGAAGCTTTCTTT. Translation gives CAWIKRTGGAGTEAFF.